This TCR beta chain was sequenced for a study of blood T cell repertoires in COVID-19 (dated by TCRdb to 2020 to 2022). Context from the whole study: Samples covering the acute and convalescent phases of COVID-19 were provided by collaborators in the United States, Italy and Spain. The prospective study material was composed of cDNA or gDNA derived from T cells, B-cell-depleted T cells, or PBMCs. Subjects who had been exposed to COVID-19, were actively infected with it, or had recovered from it provided the deeply sampled blood TCRbeta repertoires that made up the dataset. A freely available public database, intended as a resource for researchers studying the immune response to SARS-CoV-2, is where the repertoires were released. The samples were drawn from the first 160 participants of the ongoing ImmuneRACE study and from more than 1,000 subjects provided by 6 global collaborators. Nearly every sample came with metadata listing a de-identified subject ID, COVID-19 status, age in years and sex. Where available, HLA class I and class II types were taken from metadata supplied by the sample provider and were not determined by assay-based typing. General conclusions and limits of the study: Clinical and demographic metadata were provided uncurated, with the amount varying by source and participant.

TCRbeta CDR3 regions were amplified from genomic DNA by means of the immunoSEQ Assay, a bias-controlled multiplex PCR. Turning to the authors' computational methods: The number of nucleated cells in each sample was estimated by amplification of reference gene primers within the assay. To quantify the absolute abundance of each unique TCRbeta CDR3 rearrangement, sequence reads were collapsed and filtered. For each sample, productive Simpson clonality was calculated as the square root of Simpson's diversity index over productive rearrangements. TCRdb took over this immuneACCESS table, retaining in-frame rearrangements with V and J assigned. Such tables are incomplete; in checked studies, under half of the missing clones stem from an unresolved V gene, and the remainder is unexplained. The V and J calls and clone size come from that table; D and trimming were worked out from the DNA. This sample lists a few hundred thousand clones; around 90% were detected once. Roughly 2.1% of the sample goes to the ten largest clones.

As concerns this clone: Its antigen is still unknown. Nothing much larger sits one base from this clone, and base qualities are not available.

Whole blood was collected in K2EDTA tubes by collaborating institutions according to the institutions' own protocols. Collaborator samples were shipped for TCRbeta analysis as frozen whole blood, isolated PBMCs, or DNA extracted from either sample type. CDR3 length: 15 amino acids, cysteine to phenylalanine. CDR3 DNA is the only sequence kept; it has 45 bases, read in frame from the first base. Trimming removed 5 bases from V and 3 bases from J; the gene matches leave 6 bases unexplained. According to the germline V gene, CDR1 reads WSHSY and CDR2 reads SAAADI. Sample: peripheral blood. The chain links TRBV10-2 with TRBJ2-1; the central 8 bases match TRBD2. The clonotype comes from a man aged 50-59 years with acute or convalescent COVID-19. Here is the DNA: TGCGCCAGCAGTTCTACTAGCGGTAGCTACAATGAGCAGTTCTTC. Its coded protein is CASSSTSGSYNEQFF.